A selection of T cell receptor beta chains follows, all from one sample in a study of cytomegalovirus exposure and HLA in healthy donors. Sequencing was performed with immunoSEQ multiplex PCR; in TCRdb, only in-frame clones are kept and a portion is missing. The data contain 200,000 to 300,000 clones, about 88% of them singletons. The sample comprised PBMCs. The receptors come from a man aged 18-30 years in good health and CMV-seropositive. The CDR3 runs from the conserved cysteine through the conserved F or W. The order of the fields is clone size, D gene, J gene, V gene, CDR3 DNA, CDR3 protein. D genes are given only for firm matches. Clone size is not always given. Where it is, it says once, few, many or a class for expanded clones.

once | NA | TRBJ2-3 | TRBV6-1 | TGTGCCAGCAGCCAACCGGGACAAGGGTCATACACGCAGTATTTT | CASSQPGQGSYTQYF
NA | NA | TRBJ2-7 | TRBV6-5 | TGTGCCTCGGGACCCCGGTCATCCGAGCAGTACTTC | CASGPRSSEQYF
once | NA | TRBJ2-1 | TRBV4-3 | TGCGCCAGCAGCCAAGATTTGGGGGCCAGAGTTATGGTGCAGTTCTTC | CASSQDLGARVMVQFF
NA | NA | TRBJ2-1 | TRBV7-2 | TGTGCCAGCAGCTTAGGCCGGTACAATGAGCAGTTCTTC | CASSLGRYNEQFF
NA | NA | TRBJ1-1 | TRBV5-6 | TGTGCCAGCAGCTTGGTTGACAGGTTGAACACTGAAGCTTTCTTT | CASSLVDRLNTEAFF
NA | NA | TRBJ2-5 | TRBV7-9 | TGTGCCAGCAGGTCGGACGGAGGGGTCTTAGAGACCCAGTACTTC | CASRSDGGVLETQYF
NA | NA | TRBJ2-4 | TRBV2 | TGTGCCAGCAAACAGAAAAACATTCAGTACTTC | CASKQKNIQYF
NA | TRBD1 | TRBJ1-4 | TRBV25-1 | TGTGCCAGCAGTGAACAGGGGGCAGGAGTTGAAAAACTGTTTTTT | CASSEQGAGVEKLFF
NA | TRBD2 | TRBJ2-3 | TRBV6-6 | TGTGCCAGCGACGCATCTAGCGGAGGCACAGATACGCAGTATTTT | CASDASSGGTDTQYF
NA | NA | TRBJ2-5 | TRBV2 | TGTGCCAGCCGCTCTCCCTTGGGGGGACAAGAGACCCAGTACTTC | CASRSPLGGQETQYF
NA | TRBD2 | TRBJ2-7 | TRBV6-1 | TGTGCCAGCAGCGCCGGGACTAGCGACTACTACGAGCAGTACTTC | CASSAGTSDYYEQYF
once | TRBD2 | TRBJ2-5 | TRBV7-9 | TGTGCCAGCAGCTTACTAGCGGGAGGATCGGAGACCCAGTACTTC | CASSLLAGGSETQYF
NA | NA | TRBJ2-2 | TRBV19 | TGTGCCAGTAGTATTTTACGGGGCCCAGCCCCCGGGGAGCTGTTTTTT | CASSILRGPAPGELFF
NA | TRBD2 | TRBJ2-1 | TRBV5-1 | TGCGCCAGCAGCTTGGTGGCTAGCGGGATCAATGAGCAGTTCTTC | CASSLVASGINEQFF
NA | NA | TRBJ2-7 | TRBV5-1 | TGCGCCAGCAGCTTGGGCCAGGGGATCCACGAGCAGTACTTC | CASSLGQGIHEQYF
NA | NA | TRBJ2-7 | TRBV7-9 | TGTGCCAGCAGCACTTACCGGGACACCTACGAGCAGTACTTC | CASSTYRDTYEQYF
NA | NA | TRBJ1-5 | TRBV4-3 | TGCGCCAGCAGCCAGGGTATCAATCAGCCCCAGCATTTT | CASSQGINQPQHF
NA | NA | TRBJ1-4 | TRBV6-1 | TGTGCCAGCAGTGGCGGGGGGGGCCATGAAAAACTGTTTTTT | CASSGGGGHEKLFF
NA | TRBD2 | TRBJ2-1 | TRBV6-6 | TGTGCCAGCAGTTACTCGACAGCGGGAGCCAATGAGCAGTTCTTC | CASSYSTAGANEQFF
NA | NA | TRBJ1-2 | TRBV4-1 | TGCGCCAGCAGCCAAGGGCTCGGAACTAACTATGGCTACACCTTC | CASSQGLGTNYGYTF
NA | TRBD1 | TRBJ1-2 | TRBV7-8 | TGTGCCAGCAGCTTAGCGGATTGGGGGACAGGGGTGATTAGTGGCTACACCTTC | CASSLADWGTGVISGYTF
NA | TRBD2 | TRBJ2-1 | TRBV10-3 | TGTGCCATCAGTGAGTCGGGGCAGCGGGAGCTCGATGAGCAGTTCTTC | CAISESGQRELDEQFF
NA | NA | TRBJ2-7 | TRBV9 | TGTGCCAGCAGCGTGGGTGGGACTGTCTACGAGCAGTACTTC | CASSVGGTVYEQYF
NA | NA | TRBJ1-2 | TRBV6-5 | TGTGCCAGCAGTCCCGGCGCGCGGAGCGGCTATGGCTACACCTTC | CASSPGARSGYGYTF
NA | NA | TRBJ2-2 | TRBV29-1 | TGCAGCGTTGAAGACCTAGTGGCCGGGGAGCTGTTTTTT | CSVEDLVAGELFF
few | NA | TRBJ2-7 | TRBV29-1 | TGCAGCGTTGAAGACAGCTACGAGCAGTACTTC | CSVEDSYEQYF
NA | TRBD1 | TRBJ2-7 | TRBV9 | TGTGCCAGCAGCACCGGGACAGGGATATCCTACGAGCAGTACTTC | CASSTGTGISYEQYF
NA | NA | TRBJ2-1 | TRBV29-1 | TGCAGCGGACAGTACAATGAGCAGTTCTTC | CSGQYNEQFF
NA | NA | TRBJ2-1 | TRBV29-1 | TGCAGCGTTGCTGAGGGATATAGCTCCTACAATGAGCAGTTCTTC | CSVAEGYSSYNEQFF
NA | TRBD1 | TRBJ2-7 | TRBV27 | TGTGCCAGCAGACTAGGGACAGGAGGCTACGAGCAGTACTTC | CASRLGTGGYEQYF
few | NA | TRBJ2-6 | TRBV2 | TGTGCCAGCAGTGGGTACATCTCTGGGGCCAACGTCCTGACTTTC | CASSGYISGANVLTF
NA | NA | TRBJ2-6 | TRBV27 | TGTGCCAGCAGTTTAAGGTTCTCTGGGGCCAACGTCCTGACTTTC | CASSLRFSGANVLTF
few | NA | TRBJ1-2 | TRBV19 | TGTGCCAGTAGTATAGATTCCCAGGGCTATGGCTACACCTTC | CASSIDSQGYGYTF
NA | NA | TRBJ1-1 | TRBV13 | TGTGCCAGCAGCCCCCGTGGTGACCGGGGTGAGAACACTGAAGCTTTCTTT | CASSPRGDRGENTEAFF
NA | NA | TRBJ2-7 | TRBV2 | TGTGCCAGCGGAAAGATAGGCGAGCAGTACTTC | CASGKIGEQYF
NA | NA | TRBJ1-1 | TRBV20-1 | TGCGGGGGGAGTCTGTGGACTGAAGCTTTCTTT | CGGSLWTEAFF
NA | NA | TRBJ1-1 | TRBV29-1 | TGCAGCTCCCGTGGGGGGCCGCGGAACACTGAAGCTTTCTTT | CSSRGGPRNTEAFF
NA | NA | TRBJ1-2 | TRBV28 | TGTGCCAGCAGCAACAGAGGACCCAACTATGGCTACACCTTC | CASSNRGPNYGYTF
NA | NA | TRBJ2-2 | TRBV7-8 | TGTGCCAGCAGCTTAGAAAGCCGCGCCGGGGAGCTGTTTTTT | CASSLESRAGELFF
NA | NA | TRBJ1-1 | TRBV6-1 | TGTGCCAGCAGTGAAGAGGGTGAGGGTCTGAACACTGAAGCTTTCTTT | CASSEEGEGLNTEAFF